The clone carrying this TCR beta chain occurred a few times. Its antigen is undetermined. The CDR3 contains 15 residues. The ends lost 3 bases at V and 7 bases at J; junction bases unmatched: 5. The data derive from a study of blood T cells in healthy people across ages. On the study more broadly: Template switching captured about one barcoded beta molecule per two T cells. Study conclusions and caveats: Naive T cell percentage showed a strong correlation with TCR beta diversity. Investigators viewed diversity estimates from one million T cells as underestimates, the study reported.

Using a J-beta primer mix together with a sample-barcoded 5' primer, a second PCR was run for about 6 to 11 cycles. Every cDNA molecule bore a tag from a template-switch adaptor containing 12 random nucleotides. A single record per CDR3 protein comes from TCRdb applying MiXCR to the 5' RACE reads. The table has under 800,000 distinct CDR3 sequences, roughly 44% seen once; the top ten hold 20%. The sample was blood. The clonotype was recovered from a woman in her sixties or seventies in good health. The chain employs TRBV12-3 or TRBV12-4 and TRBJ1-4, with 10 bases lining up with TRBD1. For the CDR3, the DNA is TGTGCCAGCAGTTTTTCGGGACAGGGGATTGAAAAACTGTTTTTT. The encoded protein is CASSFSGQGIEKLFF.